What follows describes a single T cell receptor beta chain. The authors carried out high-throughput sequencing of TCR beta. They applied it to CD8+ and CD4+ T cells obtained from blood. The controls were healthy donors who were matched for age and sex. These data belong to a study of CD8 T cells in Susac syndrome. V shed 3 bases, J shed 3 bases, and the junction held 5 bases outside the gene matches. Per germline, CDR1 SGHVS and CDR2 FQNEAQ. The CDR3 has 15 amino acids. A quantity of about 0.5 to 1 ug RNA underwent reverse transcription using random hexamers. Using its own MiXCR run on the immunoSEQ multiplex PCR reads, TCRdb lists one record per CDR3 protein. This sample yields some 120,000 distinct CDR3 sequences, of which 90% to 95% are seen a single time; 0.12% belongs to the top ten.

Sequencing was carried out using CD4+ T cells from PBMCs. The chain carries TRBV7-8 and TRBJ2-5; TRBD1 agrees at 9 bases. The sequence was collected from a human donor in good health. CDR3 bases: TGTGCCAGCAGCTTTACAGGGGGCGCTGAAGAGACCCAGTACTTC. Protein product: CASSFTGGAEETQYF.